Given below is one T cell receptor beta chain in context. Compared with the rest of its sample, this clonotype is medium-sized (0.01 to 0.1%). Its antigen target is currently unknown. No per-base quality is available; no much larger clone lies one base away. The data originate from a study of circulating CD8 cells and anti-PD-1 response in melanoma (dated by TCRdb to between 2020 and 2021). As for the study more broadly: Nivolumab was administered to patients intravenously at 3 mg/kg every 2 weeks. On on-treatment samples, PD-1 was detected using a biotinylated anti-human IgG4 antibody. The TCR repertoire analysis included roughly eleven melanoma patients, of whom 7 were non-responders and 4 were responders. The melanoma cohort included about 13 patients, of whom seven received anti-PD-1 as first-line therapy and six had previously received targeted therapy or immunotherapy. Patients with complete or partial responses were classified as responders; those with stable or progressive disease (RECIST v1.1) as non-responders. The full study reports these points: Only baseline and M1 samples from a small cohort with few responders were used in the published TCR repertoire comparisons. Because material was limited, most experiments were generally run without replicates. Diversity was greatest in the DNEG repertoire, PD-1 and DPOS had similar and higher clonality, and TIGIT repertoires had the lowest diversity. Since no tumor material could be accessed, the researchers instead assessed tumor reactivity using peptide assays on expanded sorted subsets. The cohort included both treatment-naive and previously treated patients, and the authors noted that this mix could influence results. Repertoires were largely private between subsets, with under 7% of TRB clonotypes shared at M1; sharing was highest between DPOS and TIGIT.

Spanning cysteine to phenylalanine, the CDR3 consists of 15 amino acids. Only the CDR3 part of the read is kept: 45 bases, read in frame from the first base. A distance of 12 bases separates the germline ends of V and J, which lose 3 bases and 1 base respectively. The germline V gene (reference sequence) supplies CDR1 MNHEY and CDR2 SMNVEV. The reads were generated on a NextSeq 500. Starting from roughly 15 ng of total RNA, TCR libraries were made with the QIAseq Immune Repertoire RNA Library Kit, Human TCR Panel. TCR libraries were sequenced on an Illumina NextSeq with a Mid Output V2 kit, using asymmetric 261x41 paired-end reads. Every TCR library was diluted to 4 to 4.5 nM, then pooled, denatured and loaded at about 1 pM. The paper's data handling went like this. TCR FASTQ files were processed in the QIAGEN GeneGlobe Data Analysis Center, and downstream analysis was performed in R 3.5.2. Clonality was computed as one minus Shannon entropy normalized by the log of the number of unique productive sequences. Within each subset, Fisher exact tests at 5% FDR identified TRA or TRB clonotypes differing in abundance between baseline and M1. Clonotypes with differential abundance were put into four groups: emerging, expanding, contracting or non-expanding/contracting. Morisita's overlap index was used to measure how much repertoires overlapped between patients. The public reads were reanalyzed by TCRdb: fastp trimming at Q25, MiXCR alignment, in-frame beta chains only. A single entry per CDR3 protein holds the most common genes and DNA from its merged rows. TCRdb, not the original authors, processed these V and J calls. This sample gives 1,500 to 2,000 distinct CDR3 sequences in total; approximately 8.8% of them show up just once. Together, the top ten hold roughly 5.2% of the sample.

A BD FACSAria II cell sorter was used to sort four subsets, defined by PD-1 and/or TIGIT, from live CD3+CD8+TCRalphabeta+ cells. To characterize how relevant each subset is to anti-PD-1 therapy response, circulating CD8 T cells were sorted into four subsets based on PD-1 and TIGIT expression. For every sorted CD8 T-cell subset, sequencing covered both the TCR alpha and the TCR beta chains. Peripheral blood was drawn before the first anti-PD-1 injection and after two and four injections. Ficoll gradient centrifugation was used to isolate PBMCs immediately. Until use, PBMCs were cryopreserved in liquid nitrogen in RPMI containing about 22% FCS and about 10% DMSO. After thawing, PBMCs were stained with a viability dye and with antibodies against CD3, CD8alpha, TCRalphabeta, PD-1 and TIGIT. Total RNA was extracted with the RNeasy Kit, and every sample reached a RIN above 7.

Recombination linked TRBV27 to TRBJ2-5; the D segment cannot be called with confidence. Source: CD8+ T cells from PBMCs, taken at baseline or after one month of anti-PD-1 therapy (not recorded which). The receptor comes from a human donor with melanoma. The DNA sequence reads TGTGCCAGCAGTTTGGGGTGGGCCTCCCAAGAGACCCAGTACTTC. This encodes CASSLGWASQETQYF.